These 2 T cell receptor beta chains originate from one sample sequenced in a study of blood T cells in healthy people across ages. The use of a sample-barcoded 5' primer and a J-beta primer mix characterized a second PCR of about 6 to 12 cycles. Using its own MiXCR run on the 5' RACE reads, TCRdb lists one record per CDR3 protein. The table includes approximately 400,000 distinct CDR3 sequences, approximately 47% detected once. The sequenced sample was blood. The receptors here all came from a man aged 60 to 69 in good health.

This clonotype has at least ten counts. The chain uses TRBV7-2 and TRBJ2-5; D is unresolved. This CDR3 has 14 residues. Between the trimmed V and J ends, which lost 2 bases and 0 bases, there was a span of 7 bases. In germline, CDR1 is SGHTA, CDR2 FQGNSA. The CDR3 region has the DNA TGTGCCAGCAGCTTATATGGTAACCAAGAGACCCAGTACTTC. The encoded protein is CASSLYGNQETQYF.

Concerning this clonotype: Mismatch with germline at one junction end may stem from a read error. The rearrangement joins TRBV7-2 to TRBJ2-4, with D unclear. The J call may be faulty, since TRBJ2-7 better matches the DNA end. The CDR3 loop spans 14 amino acids. Germline loops: CDR1 SGHTA, CDR2 FQGNSA. CDR3 protein: CASSVAVTGYEQYF. In nucleotides, the CDR3 is TGTGCCAGCAGCGTAGCCGTGACGGGTTACGAGCAGTACTTC.